This T cell receptor (beta chain) comes out of a study of blood T cell repertoires in COVID-19. Study-level information: Material from acute and convalescent COVID-19 was sourced from the United States, Italy and Spain.

CDR1 is SGDLS, CDR2 YYNGEE, per germline. The CDR3 is made up of 16 amino acids. With 0 bases removed from V and 2 bases from J, the gap between germline ends came to 15 bases. Assay: immunoSEQ multiplex PCR; the TCRdb copy retains only in-frame clones and omits some. The sample contains about 150,000 clones, just over 90% of which appear only once. The source is a man younger than 30 with COVID-19, enrolled during active disease. Sequences were obtained from peripheral blood. The chain is built from TRBV9 and TRBJ2-7; a weak D match, TRBD1 (7 bases). CDR3 sequence reads: CASSVGGDRKAYEQYF. CDR3 DNA: TGTGCCAGCAGCGTAGGGGGGGACAGAAAAGCCTACGAGCAGTACTTC.